Sequencing of this T cell receptor (beta chain) was carried out in a study of lymphopenia after photon versus proton radiotherapy. Study findings and constraints: After lymphocyte nadir, photon-treated repertoires showed oligoclonal expansion, especially CD8+ Temra. Photon-treated patients lost naive T cells and TCR diversity; proton-treated stayed stable.

In germline, CDR1 is SGHTA, CDR2 FQGNSA. The trim removed 1 base at V and 5 bases at J, leaving 5 bases unmatched. The CDR3 has 15 residues. Libraries were prepared by immunoSEQ multiplex PCR; TCRdb keeps only in-frame clonotypes and omits some of them. This sample has 20,000 to 25,000 clones; around 90% occur once, and the top ten carry 7.5% to 9.5%. To note about this clone: Antigen: not known.

The TCR comes from a woman between 70 and 85 years old with pancreatic cancer. Some clones in this sample may be carry-over from other donors' samples. The chain uses TRBV7-2 and TRBJ2-5, with TRBD1 matching 9 bases. Here the sequenced sample was peripheral blood, taken from a patient treated with proton-based radiotherapy. The CDR3 spells CASSLEQGAWETQYF. CDR3 nucleotides: TGTGCCAGCAGCTTAGAACAGGGGGCTTGGGAGACCCAGTACTTC.